This TCR beta chain was identified during a study of T cell repertoires in cytomegalovirus infection (dated by TCRdb to between 2018 and 2020). Regarding the study in general: The peptide stimulations were aimed at well-studied HLA-B-restricted epitopes as well as recently identified HLA-C-restricted CMV epitopes, whose presentation resists viral immunomodulation. Donor HLA type was relevant to the analysis, because carriage of CMV infection together with the matching HLA type was indicated by public TCR beta signatures.

The sequencing machine was an Illumina HiSeq 1500. TCRdb handled the public reads itself, with Q25 trimming in fastp and clone calling in MiXCR, and kept productive beta chains. Rows with one shared CDR3 protein collapse into an entry with the most common genes and DNA. This sample holds tens of thousands of distinct CDR3 sequences; about a fifth were observed only once. Around 60% of the sample rests with the top ten. The V end loses 7 bases and the J end loses 0 bases, and a stretch of 16 bases separates them. CDR1 SGHVS and CDR2 FNYEAQ were looked up in the germline V gene. Measured from the cysteine to the phenylalanine, the CDR3 is 15 residues long. The CDR3 DNA has 45 bases and is translated from base 1. According to the study, the label for this sample's treatment or condition signals: in vitro stimulation with specific CMV peptide epitopes to enrich CMV-specific T cells. What the research found in general, with its limitations: In both this cohort and an independent roughly 350-donor cohort, the cumulative frequency of public TCR beta family members distinguished carriers of CMV infection plus the relevant HLA type. The ex vivo response was dominated by HLA-C-restricted CMV-specific TCR beta clonotypes, and the single most frequent clonotype in two of eight donors was supplied by these HLA-C-restricted clonotypes.

This clonotype occurred a few times. The specificity of this receptor is unknown. Per-base qualities were not stored, and no clone one base away is much larger. The clonotype originates from a human donor in good health (CMV status not recorded). Some clones in this sample may be carry-over from other donors' samples. Source: CD8+ T cells from cultured PBMCs, taken from culture after CMV antigen stimulation. Rearrangement joined TRBV7-6 to TRBJ2-7, with the D gene not clear enough to name. The DNA sequence is TGTGCCAGCACCCCCCTTGGGGAAAACTCCTACGAGCAGTACTTC. Its product reads: CASTPLGENSYEQYF.